A selection of T cell receptor beta chains follows, all from one sample in a study of blood T cells in healthy people across ages. TCRdb analysed the 5' RACE reads with MiXCR anew, one entry per CDR3 protein. The repertoire holds 350,000 to 450,000 distinct CDR3 sequences, roughly half seen once, with around 50% in the top ten. Sequenced sample: blood. These receptor sequences come from a man aged 55 to 70 in good health. CDR3s include the opening cysteine and the closing phenylalanine or tryptophan. The order of the fields is CDR3 length, V gene, J gene, clone size, D gene, CDR3 protein, CDR3 DNA. D genes are given only for firm matches. Not every row has a clone size; where given, it reads once, few, many or a size class.

length: 15; V: TRBV4-3; J: TRBJ2-1; size: -; D: -; CDR3: CASSVGLASYNEQFF; DNA: TGCGCCAGCAGCGTGGGCCTAGCCTCCTACAATGAGCAGTTCTTC
length: 14; V: TRBV12-3/TRBV12-4; J: TRBJ1-4; size: -; D: -; CDR3: CASSFRETNEKLFF; DNA: TGTGCCAGCAGTTTCAGGGAAACTAATGAAAAACTGTTTTTT
length: 14; V: TRBV27; J: TRBJ2-7; size: -; D: -; CDR3: CASSFATGPHEQYF; DNA: TGTGCCAGCAGTTTCGCGACCGGGCCCCACGAGCAGTACTTC
length: 17; V: TRBV6-2/TRBV6-3; J: TRBJ2-1; size: few; D: -; CDR3: CASSRDDLAFPYNEQFF; DNA: TGTGCCAGCAGTCGGGACGACTTAGCGTTTCCCTACAATGAGCAGTTCTTC
length: 14; V: TRBV7-9; J: TRBJ2-4; size: few; D: TRBD2; CDR3: CASSLPGGGRVKYF; DNA: TGTGCCAGCAGCTTACCCGGGGGAGGGAGGGTGAAGTACTTC
length: 14; V: TRBV6-5; J: TRBJ2-1; size: -; D: TRBD2; CDR3: CASRGEMRESEQFF; DNA: TGTGCCAGCAGGGGTGAAATGCGGGAGAGTGAGCAGTTCTTC
length: 15; V: TRBV4-3; J: TRBJ2-5; size: -; D: -; CDR3: CASSFHVGTPNEQYF; DNA: TGCGCCAGCAGCTTCCACGTAGGGACTCCCAATGAGCAGTACTTC
length: 15; V: TRBV6-2/TRBV6-3; J: TRBJ2-1; size: -; D: TRBD1; CDR3: CASRYRDRDGNEQFF; DNA: TGTGCCAGCAGATACCGGGACAGGGATGGGAATGAGCAGTTCTTC
length: 13; V: TRBV6-4; J: TRBJ2-1; size: few; D: TRBD2; CDR3: CASRRRGGAEQFF; DNA: TGTGCCAGCCGGCGGCGGGGGGGCGCTGAGCAGTTCTTC
length: 14; V: TRBV6-6; J: TRBJ1-6; size: once; D: -; CDR3: CASSYSDTNSPLHF; DNA: TGTGCCAGCAGTTACTCAGACACAAATTCACCCCTCCACTTT
length: 14; V: TRBV4-1; J: TRBJ2-7; size: -; D: -; CDR3: CASSQGGQVGEQYF; DNA: TGCGCCAGCAGCCAAGGAGGGCAGGTCGGCGAGCAGTACTTC
length: 14; V: TRBV6-6; J: TRBJ1-6; size: -; D: -; CDR3: CASSYREDNSPLHF; DNA: TGTGCCAGCAGCTACAGGGAGGATAATTCACCCCTCCACTTT
length: 16; V: TRBV28; J: TRBJ2-1; size: once; D: -; CDR3: CASSSAGTSSYNEQFF; DNA: TGTGCCAGCAGTTCAGCCGGGACATCCTCCTACAATGAGCAGTTCTTC
length: 13; V: TRBV2; J: TRBJ2-2; size: -; D: -; CDR3: CASRSTNTGELFF; DNA: TGTGCCAGCCGTTCAACGAACACCGGGGAGCTGTTTTTT
length: 13; V: TRBV28; J: TRBJ2-5; size: few; D: -; CDR3: CASGFRASETQYF; DNA: TGTGCCAGCGGGTTCCGGGCTTCGGAGACCCAGTACTTC
length: 15; V: TRBV9; J: TRBJ2-7; size: few; D: -; CDR3: CASSVVANKTYEQYF; DNA: TGTGCCAGCAGCGTAGTCGCTAACAAGACCTACGAGCAGTACTTC
length: 18; V: TRBV9; J: TRBJ2-1; size: once; D: TRBD2; CDR3: CASSVDRLLAGGGNEQFF; DNA: TGTGCCAGCAGCGTAGACCGACTTCTAGCGGGAGGAGGGAATGAGCAGTTCTTC
length: 12; V: TRBV28; J: TRBJ2-3; size: many; D: -; CDR3: CASTPGTDTQYF; DNA: TGTGCCAGCACCCCAGGGACAGATACGCAGTATTTT
length: 16; V: TRBV4-2; J: TRBJ2-6; size: many; D: -; CDR3: CASSQEQGQGANVLTF; DNA: TGTGCCAGCAGCCAAGAGCAGGGGCAGGGGGCCAACGTCCTGACTTTC
length: 15; V: TRBV30; J: TRBJ2-5; size: -; D: -; CDR3: CAWSVAPGAQETQYF; DNA: TGTGCCTGGAGTGTAGCGCCAGGCGCCCAAGAGACCCAGTACTTC
length: 15; V: TRBV6-2/TRBV6-3; J: TRBJ1-1; size: -; D: TRBD1; CDR3: CASSPASRDRTQAFF; DNA: TGTGCCAGCAGTCCCGCCTCTCGGGACAGGACCCAAGCTTTCTTT
length: 13; V: TRBV20-1; J: TRBJ1-5; size: many; D: -; CDR3: CSARRKGHQPQHF; DNA: TGCAGTGCTAGAAGAAAAGGACATCAGCCCCAGCATTTT
length: 16; V: TRBV5-1; J: TRBJ2-3; size: few; D: TRBD1; CDR3: CASSLAPGGGTDTQYF; DNA: TGCGCCAGCAGCTTGGCTCCAGGGGGCGGCACAGATACGCAGTATTTT
length: 11; V: TRBV28; J: TRBJ2-4; size: few; D: -; CDR3: CASSKRNIQYF; DNA: TGTGCCAGCAGTAAAAGGAACATTCAGTACTTC
length: 15; V: TRBV20-1; J: TRBJ2-5; size: -; D: -; CDR3: CSARVTGSGQETQYF; DNA: TGCAGTGCTAGAGTGACGGGTAGCGGCCAAGAGACCCAGTACTTC
length: 15; V: TRBV11-1; J: TRBJ2-5; size: once; D: TRBD2; CDR3: CASSPRTSGGNEQYF; DNA: TGTGCCAGCAGCCCCCGGACTAGCGGGGGGAATGAGCAGTACTTC
length: 12; V: TRBV3-1; J: TRBJ1-1; size: -; D: -; CDR3: CASSRSNQEAFF; DNA: TGTGCCAGCAGCCGTAGTAACCAAGAAGCTTTCTTT
length: 14; V: TRBV9; J: TRBJ2-2; size: -; D: TRBD2; CDR3: CASSPRTSGGELFF; DNA: TGTGCCAGCAGCCCCAGGACTAGCGGGGGGGAGCTGTTTTTT